The sample holds a few counts of the clone carrying this T cell receptor (beta chain). Its target is not known. These data are taken from a study of OX40 agonist ivuxolimab in advanced cancers. Study-level information: Dose-escalation patients had hepatocellular carcinoma, melanoma, renal cell or head and neck cancer. General study results and limits: Among the lowest peripheral clonal expansion occurred in 0.1-3.0 mg/kg partial responders.

TCRdb's table, derived via immunoSEQ multiplex PCR, lists solely in-frame clones and lacks some. The table shows some 72,000 clones, with roughly nine tenths occurring only once. CDR3 length equals 16 residues. The V and J ends lost 3 bases and 2 bases respectively, with 16 bases between them. CDR1 and CDR2 from the germline V gene are MDHEN and SYDVKM. The receptor was derived from an adult with an advanced solid tumor such as melanoma, head and neck, liver or kidney cancer. The V gene is TRBV28, the J gene TRBJ1-2; D is perhaps TRBD1 (6 bases). The specimen was CD4+ or CD8+ T cells sorted from blood, collected in a trial of the OX40 agonist ivuxolimab. The CDR3 sequence: CASSFQRTAENYGYTF. The CDR3 DNA reads as TGTGCCAGCAGTTTCCAAAGGACAGCGGAGAACTATGGCTACACCTTC.